This TCR beta chain was recorded in a study of cytomegalovirus exposure and HLA in healthy donors. 13 Jbeta primers and 60 Vbeta primers were used for the PCR. Libraries were prepared by immunoSEQ multiplex PCR; TCRdb keeps only in-frame clonotypes and omits some of them. The sample lists about 83,000 clones, 70% to 75% occurring once. The germline V and J ends were trimmed by 0 bases and 2 bases, with 11 bases remaining between them. The CDR3 sequence is 16 residues long. CDR1 is SGHRS and CDR2 is YFSETQ in the germline V gene. Sequenced material: PBMCs. This receptor was identified in a man between 60 and 75 years old in good health and CMV-seronegative. The chain links TRBV5-1 to TRBJ2-2, with D hard to call. The CDR3 is CASSLGAEFNTGELFF. Here the CDR3 DNA reads TGCGCCAGCAGCTTGGGGGCAGAGTTTAACACCGGGGAGCTGTTTTTT.